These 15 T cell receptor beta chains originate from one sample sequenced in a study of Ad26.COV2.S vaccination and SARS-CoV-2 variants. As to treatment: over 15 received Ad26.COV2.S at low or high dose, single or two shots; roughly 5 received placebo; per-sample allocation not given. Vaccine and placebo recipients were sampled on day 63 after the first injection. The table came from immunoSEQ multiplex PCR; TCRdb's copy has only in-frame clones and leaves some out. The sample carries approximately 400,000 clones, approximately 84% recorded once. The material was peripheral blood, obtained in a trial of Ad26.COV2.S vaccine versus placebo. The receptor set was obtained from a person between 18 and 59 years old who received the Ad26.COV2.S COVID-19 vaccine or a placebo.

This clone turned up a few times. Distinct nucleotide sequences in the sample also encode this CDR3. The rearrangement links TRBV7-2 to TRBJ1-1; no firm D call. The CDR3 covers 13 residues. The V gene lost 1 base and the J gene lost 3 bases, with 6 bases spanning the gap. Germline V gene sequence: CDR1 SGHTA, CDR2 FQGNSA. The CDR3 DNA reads TGTGCCAGCAGCTTAGTAAGTCACACTGAAGCTTTCTTT. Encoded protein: CASSLVSHTEAFF.

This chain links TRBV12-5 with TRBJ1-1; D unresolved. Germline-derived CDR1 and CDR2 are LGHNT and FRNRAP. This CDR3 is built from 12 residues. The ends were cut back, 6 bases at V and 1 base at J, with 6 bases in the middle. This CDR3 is CASGPTNTEAFF. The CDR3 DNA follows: TGTGCTAGTGGACCAACGAACACTGAAGCTTTCTTT. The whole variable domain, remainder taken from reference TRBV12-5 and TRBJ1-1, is DARVTQTPRHKVTEMGQEVTMRCQPILGHNTVFWYRQTMMQGLELLAYFRNRAPLDDSGMPKDRFSAEMPDATLATLKIQPSEPRDSAVYFCASGPTNTEAFFGQGTRLTVV.

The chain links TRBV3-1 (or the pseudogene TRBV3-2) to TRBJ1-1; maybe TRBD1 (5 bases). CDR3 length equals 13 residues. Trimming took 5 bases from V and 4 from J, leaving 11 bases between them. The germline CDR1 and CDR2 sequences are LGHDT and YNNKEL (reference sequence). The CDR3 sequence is CASSGKGSTEAFF. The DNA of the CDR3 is TGTGCCAGCAGCGGGAAGGGGAGCACTGAAGCTTTCTTT.

CDR3 residues: CASTRRAGVETQYF. In nucleotides, the CDR3 is TGTGCCAGCACCAGGAGGGCAGGTGTAGAGACCCAGTACTTC. The V and J genes are TRBV9 and TRBJ2-5, with a possible D match to TRBD2 (6 bases). There are 14 residues in the CDR3. Between the trimmed V and J ends, which lost 6 bases and 4 bases, there was a span of 16 bases. Germline loops: CDR1 SGDLS, CDR2 YYNGEE.

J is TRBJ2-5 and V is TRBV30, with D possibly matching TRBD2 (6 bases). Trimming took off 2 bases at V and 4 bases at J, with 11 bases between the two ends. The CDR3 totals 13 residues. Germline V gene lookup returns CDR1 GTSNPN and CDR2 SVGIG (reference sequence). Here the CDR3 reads CAWSLERVETQYF. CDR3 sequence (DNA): TGTGCCTGGAGTTTGGAGCGGGTAGAGACCCAGTACTTC.

CDR3 loop: CASSREVNSPLHF. The CDR3 region has the DNA TGCGCCAGCAGTCGAGAAGTAAATTCACCCCTCCACTTT. The chain carries TRBV4-3 and TRBJ1-6; the D is unclear. Trimming took 6 bases from V and 7 from J, leaving 10 bases between them. The germline V gene has CDR1 LGHNA and CDR2 YSLEER. The CDR3 sequence is 13 residues long.

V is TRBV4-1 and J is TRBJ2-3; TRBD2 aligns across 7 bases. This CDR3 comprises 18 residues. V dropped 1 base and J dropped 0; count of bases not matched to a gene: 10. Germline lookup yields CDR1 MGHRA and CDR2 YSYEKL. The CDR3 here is CASSQVGQRGTSTDTQYF. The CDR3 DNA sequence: TGCGCCAGCAGCCAAGTTGGCCAGCGGGGAACTAGCACAGATACGCAGTATTTT.

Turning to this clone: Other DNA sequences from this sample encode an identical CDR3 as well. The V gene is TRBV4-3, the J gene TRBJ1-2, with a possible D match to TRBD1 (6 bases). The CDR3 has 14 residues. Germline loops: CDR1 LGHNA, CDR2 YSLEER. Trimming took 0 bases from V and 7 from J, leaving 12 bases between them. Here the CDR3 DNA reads TGCGCCAGCAGCCAAGACCGAGGGGGAGGTGGCTACACCTTC. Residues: CASSQDRGGGGYTF.

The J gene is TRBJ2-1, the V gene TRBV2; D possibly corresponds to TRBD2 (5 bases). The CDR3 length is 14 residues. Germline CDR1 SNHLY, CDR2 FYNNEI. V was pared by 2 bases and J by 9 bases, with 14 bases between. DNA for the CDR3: TGTGCCAGCAGTGAATGGGAGTTCGTTAGTGAGCAGTTCTTC. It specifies CASSEWEFVSEQFF.

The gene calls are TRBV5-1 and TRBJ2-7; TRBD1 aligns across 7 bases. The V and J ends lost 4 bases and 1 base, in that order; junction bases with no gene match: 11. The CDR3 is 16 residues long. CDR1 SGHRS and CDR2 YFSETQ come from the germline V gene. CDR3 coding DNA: TGCGCCAGCAGCATATATACAGGGGCTAATTCCTACGAGCAGTACTTC. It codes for CASSIYTGANSYEQYF. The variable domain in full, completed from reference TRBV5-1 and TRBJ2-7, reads KAGVTQTPRYLIKTRGQQVTLSCSPISGHRSVSWYQQTPGQGLQFLFEYFSETQRNKGNFPGRFSGRQFSNSRSEMNVSTLELGDSALYLCASSIYTGANSYEQYFGPGTRLTVT.

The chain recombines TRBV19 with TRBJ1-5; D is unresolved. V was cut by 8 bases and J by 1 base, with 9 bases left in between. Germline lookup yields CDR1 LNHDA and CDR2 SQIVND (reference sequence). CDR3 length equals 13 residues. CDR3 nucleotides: TGTGCCAGTCGTAGAGTAAGCAATCAGCCCCAGCATTTT. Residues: CASRRVSNQPQHF.

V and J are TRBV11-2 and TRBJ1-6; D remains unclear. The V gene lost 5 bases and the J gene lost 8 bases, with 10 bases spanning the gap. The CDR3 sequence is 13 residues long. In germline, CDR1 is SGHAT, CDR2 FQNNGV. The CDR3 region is CASSPRLDSPLHF. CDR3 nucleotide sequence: TGTGCCAGCAGCCCGCGACTCGATTCACCCCTCCACTTT.

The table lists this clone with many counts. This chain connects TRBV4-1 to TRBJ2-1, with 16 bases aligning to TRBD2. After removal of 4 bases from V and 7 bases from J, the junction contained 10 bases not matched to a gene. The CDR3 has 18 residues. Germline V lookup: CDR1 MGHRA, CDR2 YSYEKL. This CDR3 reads CASSRGTSGGARLNEQFF. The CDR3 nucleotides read TGCGCCAGCAGCCGAGGGACTAGCGGGGGGGCCCGGTTAAATGAGCAGTTCTTC.

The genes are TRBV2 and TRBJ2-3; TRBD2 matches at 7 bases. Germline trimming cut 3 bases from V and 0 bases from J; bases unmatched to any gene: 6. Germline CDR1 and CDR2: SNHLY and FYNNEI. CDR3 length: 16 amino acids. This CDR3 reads CASSEGGTTSTDTQYF. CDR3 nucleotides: TGTGCCAGCAGTGAGGGGGGGACTACTAGCACAGATACGCAGTATTTT.

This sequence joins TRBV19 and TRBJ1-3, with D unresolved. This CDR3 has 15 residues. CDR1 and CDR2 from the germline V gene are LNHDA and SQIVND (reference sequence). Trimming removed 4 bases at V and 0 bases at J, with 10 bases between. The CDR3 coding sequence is TGTGCCAGTAGTAAGGACGGTTACTCTGGAAACACCATATATTTT. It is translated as CASSKDGYSGNTIYF. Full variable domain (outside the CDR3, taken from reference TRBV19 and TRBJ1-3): DGGITQSPKYLFRKEGQNVTLSCEQNLNHDAMYWYRQDPGQGLRLIYYSQIVNDFQKGDIAEGYSVSREKKESFPLTVTSAQKNPTAFYLCASSKDGYSGNTIYFGEGSWLTVV.